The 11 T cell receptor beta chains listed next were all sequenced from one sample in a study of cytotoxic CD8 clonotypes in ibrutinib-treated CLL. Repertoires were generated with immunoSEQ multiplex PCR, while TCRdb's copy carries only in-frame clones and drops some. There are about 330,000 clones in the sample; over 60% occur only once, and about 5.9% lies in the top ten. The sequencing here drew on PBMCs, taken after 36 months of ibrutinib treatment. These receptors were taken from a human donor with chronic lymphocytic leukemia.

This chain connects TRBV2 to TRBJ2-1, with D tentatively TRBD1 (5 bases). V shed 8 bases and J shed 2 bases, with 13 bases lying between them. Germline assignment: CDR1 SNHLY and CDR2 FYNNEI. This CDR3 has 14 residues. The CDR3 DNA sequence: TGTGCCAGCCCGAGGACACCCGCCTACAATGAGCAGTTCTTC. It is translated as CASPRTPAYNEQFF. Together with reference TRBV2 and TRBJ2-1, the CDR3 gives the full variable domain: EPEVTQTPSHQVTQMGQEVILRCVPISNHLYFYWYRQILGQKVEFLVSFYNNEISEKSEIFDDQFSVERPDGSNFTLKIRSTKLEDSAMYFCASPRTPAYNEQFFGPGTRLTVL.

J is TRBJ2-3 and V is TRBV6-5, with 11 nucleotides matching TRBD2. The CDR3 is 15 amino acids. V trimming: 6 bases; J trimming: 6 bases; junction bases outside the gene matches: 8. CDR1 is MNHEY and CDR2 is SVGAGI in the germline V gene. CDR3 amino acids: CASRRLAGSSDTQYF. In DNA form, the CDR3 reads TGTGCCAGCAGAAGACTAGCGGGGTCATCTGATACGCAGTATTTT.

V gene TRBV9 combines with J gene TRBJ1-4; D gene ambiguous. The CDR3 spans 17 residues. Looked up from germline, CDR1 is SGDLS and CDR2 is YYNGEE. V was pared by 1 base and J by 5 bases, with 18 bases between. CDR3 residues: CASSVSNRGGPNEKLFF. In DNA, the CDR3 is TGTGCCAGCAGCGTATCCAATCGGGGTGGCCCCAATGAAAAACTGTTTTTT.

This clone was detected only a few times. Here the CDR3 DNA reads TGTGCCAGCAGTTACTCCCGCCGGAAAGATACTGAAGCTTTCTTT. It codes for CASSYSRRKDTEAFF. The rearrangement joins TRBV6-5 to TRBJ1-1, with D hard to call. CDR3 size: 15 residues. V lost 0 bases to trimming and J lost 5 bases, with 13 bases between them. Germline assignment: CDR1 MNHEY and CDR2 SVGAGI.

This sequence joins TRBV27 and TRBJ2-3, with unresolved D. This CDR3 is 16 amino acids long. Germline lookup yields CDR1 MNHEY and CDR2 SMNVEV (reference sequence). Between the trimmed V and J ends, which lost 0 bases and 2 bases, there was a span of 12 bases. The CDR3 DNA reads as TGTGCCAGCAGTTTATCCAGCTGGACGATCACAGATACGCAGTATTTT. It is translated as CASSLSSWTITDTQYF.

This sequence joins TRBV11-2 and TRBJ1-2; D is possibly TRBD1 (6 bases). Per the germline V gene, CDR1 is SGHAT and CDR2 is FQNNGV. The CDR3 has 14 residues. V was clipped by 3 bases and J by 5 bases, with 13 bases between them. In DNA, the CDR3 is TGTGCCAGCAGCTTCCCAGGCACAGGGTATGGCTACACCTTC. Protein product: CASSFPGTGYGYTF.

The CDR3 protein is CASSQDLWSEAFF. CDR3 DNA sequence: TGCGCCAGCAGCCAAGACTTATGGAGCGAAGCTTTCTTT. The chain joins TRBV4-3 to TRBJ1-1; D is unresolved. The CDR3 is 13 residues long. Between the trimmed V and J ends, which lost 0 bases and 8 bases, there was a span of 10 bases. Germline CDR1 is LGHNA and CDR2 is YSLEER.

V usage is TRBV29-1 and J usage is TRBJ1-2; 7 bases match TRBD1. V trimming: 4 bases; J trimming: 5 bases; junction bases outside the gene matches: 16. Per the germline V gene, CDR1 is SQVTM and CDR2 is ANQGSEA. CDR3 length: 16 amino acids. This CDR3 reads CSVADRAIGGGYGYTF. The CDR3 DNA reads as TGCAGCGTTGCTGACAGGGCCATTGGAGGAGGATATGGCTACACCTTC.

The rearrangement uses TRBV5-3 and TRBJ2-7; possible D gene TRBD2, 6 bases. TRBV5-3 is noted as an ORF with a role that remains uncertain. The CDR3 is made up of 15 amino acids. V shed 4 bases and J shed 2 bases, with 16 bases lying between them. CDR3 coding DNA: TGTGCCAGAAGCGGGACTCACGCCCCGGCCTACGAGCAGTACTTC. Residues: CARSGTHAPAYEQYF.

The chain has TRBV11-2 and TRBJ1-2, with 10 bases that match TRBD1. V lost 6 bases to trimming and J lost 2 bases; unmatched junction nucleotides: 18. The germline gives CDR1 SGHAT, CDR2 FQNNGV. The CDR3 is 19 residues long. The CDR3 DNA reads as TGTGCCAGCAGACCCCCCGCTGGGGACAGGGGATCGGGGAACTATGGCTACACCTTC. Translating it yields CASRPPAGDRGSGNYGYTF.

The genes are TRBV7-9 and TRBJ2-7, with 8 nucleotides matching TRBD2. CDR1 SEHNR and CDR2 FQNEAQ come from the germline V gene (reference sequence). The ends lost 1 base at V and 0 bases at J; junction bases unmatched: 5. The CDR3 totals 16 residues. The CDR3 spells CASSLDEREGSYEQYF. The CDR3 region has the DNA TGTGCCAGCAGCTTAGACGAACGGGAGGGCTCCTACGAGCAGTACTTC. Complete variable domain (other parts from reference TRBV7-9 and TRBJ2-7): DTGVSQNPRHKITKRGQNVTFRCDPISEHNRLYWYRQTLGQGPEFLTYFQNEAQLEKSRLLSDRFSAERPKGSFSTLEIQRTEQGDSAMYLCASSLDEREGSYEQYFGPGTRLTVT.